The next 32 T cell receptor beta chains were all read from a single sample in a study of T cells in Graves' hyperthyroidism and ophthalmopathy. The investigators amplified TCR beta CDR3 regions from RNA transcripts. A first-round RT-PCR of the TCR CDR3 used the HTBI primer set. One entry per CDR3 protein results from TCRdb running MiXCR on the multiplex PCR reads. The sample shows hundreds of thousands of distinct CDR3 sequences, 14% to 15% of them seen only once. Sequenced sample: blood. The receptor set was obtained from a man between 18 and 35 years old with Graves' ophthalmopathy.

This clonotype was counted at least ten times. The CDR3 nucleotides read TGTGCCAGCAGTTCCGGGACTAGCAACGATGAGCAGTTCTTC. Amino acids: CASSSGTSNDEQFF. The chain has TRBV6-1 and TRBJ2-1; 9 bases map to TRBD2. Trimming took 5 bases from V and 8 from J; bases not matched to a gene: 7. CDR1 and CDR2 from the germline V gene are MNHNS and SASEGT. The CDR3 covers 14 residues.

This clonotype showed up just a few times. The gene calls are TRBV19 and TRBJ2-1; 12 bases are a match to TRBD2. This CDR3 has 14 amino acids. Germline CDR1 is LNHDA and CDR2 is SQIVND (reference sequence). V trimming: 5 bases; J trimming: 8 bases; junction bases outside the gene matches: 4. As DNA, the CDR3 is TGTGCCAGTAGTCCTAGCGGGGGGGCATATGAGCAGTTCTTC. Its translation: CASSPSGGAYEQFF.

This clonotype occurred a few times. The genes are TRBV9 and TRBJ2-3, with 11 bases aligning to TRBD2. The CDR3 consists of 15 residues. The V segment lost 5 bases and the J segment 5 bases; nucleotides outside the gene matches: 7. CDR1 is SGDLS and CDR2 is YYNGEE in the germline V gene. The CDR3 DNA reads TGTGCCAGCAGGGGACTAGCGGAGAGGGGAGATACGCAGTATTTT. Amino acid sequence: CASRGLAERGDTQYF.

In this sample, this clonotype turned up a few times. The junction and the germline gene differ at one end; a read error may be behind it. This chain uses TRBV7-9 with TRBJ2-5; tentative D call: TRBD2 (5 bases). Germline V gene sequence: CDR1 SEHNR, CDR2 FQNEAQ (reference sequence). The CDR3 is 10 residues long. The CDR3 DNA is TGTGCCAGCAGCGACGTGCCGGAGGACTTC. Amino acid sequence: CASSDVPEDF.

CDR3 in DNA: TGTGCCAGTAAGGGCAACTCCTACGAGCAGTACTTC. Its protein product is CASKGNSYEQYF. J is TRBJ2-7 and V is TRBV28; D is ambiguous. Germline lookup yields CDR1 MDHEN and CDR2 SYDVKM. V dropped 9 bases and J dropped 0 bases, with 9 bases sitting between them. The CDR3 is made up of 12 amino acids.

This clonotype was observed at least ten times. This rearrangement joins TRBV12-3 or TRBV12-4 to TRBJ2-5; TRBD1 or TRBD2 may be the D gene (6 bases each). There are 16 residues in the CDR3. Trimming stripped 7 bases from V and 2 bases from J, with 20 bases between. Here the CDR3 reads CASKPQGTVRQETQYF. Here the CDR3 DNA reads TGTGCCAGCAAACCCCAGGGGACTGTAAGACAAGAGACCCAGTACTTC.

Points on this clonotype: This clone may be a read error of a much larger clone one base away. The chain employs TRBV12-5 and TRBJ1-5; 10 positions agree with TRBD1. The CDR3 covers 17 residues. In germline, CDR1 is LGHNT, CDR2 FRNRAP. V was clipped by 0 bases and J by 5 bases; unmatched bases: 7. The CDR3 sequence is CASGLVTTGGTDQPQHF. DNA of the CDR3: TGTGCTAGTGGTTTGGTAACGACAGGGGGCACCGATCAGCCCCAGCATTTT.

This clonotype was counted many times. The rearrangement links TRBV29-1 to TRBJ2-7, with D possibly TRBD1 on 6 matching bases. Germline V gene sequence: CDR1 SQVTM, CDR2 ANQGSEA. The CDR3 loop spans 13 amino acids. Trimming removed 1 base at V and 7 bases at J, with 14 bases between. The DNA of the CDR3 is TGCAGCGTTGAAGGAAGACAGGTCGCGGAGCAGTACTTC. Protein product: CSVEGRQVAEQYF.

The rearrangement links TRBV14 to TRBJ1-2; 9 nucleotides agree with TRBD1. This CDR3 region has 18 residues. Germline CDR1 is SGHDN and CDR2 is FVKESK. The trim removed 1 base at V and 1 base at J, leaving 10 bases unmatched. The CDR3 spells CASSQVGTGSVLNYGYTF. Written as DNA, the CDR3 is TGTGCCAGCAGCCAAGTGGGGACAGGGAGTGTCCTTAACTATGGCTACACCTTC.

This clonotype has ten or more counts. The CDR3 protein is CASSQGLSGLYEQYF. The CDR3 coding sequence is TGTGCCAGCAGCCAAGGACTTTCGGGCCTTTACGAGCAGTACTTC. The chain has TRBV3-1 and TRBJ2-7; D gene uncertain. Trimming pared 1 base from V and 4 bases from J, leaving 14 bases between. The CDR3 is 15 residues long. CDR1 and CDR2 from the germline V gene are LGHDT and YNNKEL (reference sequence).

With regard to this clonotype: Because the CDR3 is missing its conserved closing phenylalanine or tryptophan, this is likely a read error. The chain joins TRBV10-1 to TRBJ1-1; D gene unclear. Trimming pared 9 bases from V and 0 bases from J, leaving 8 bases between. Germline CDR1 WNHNN, CDR2 SYGVQD (reference sequence). The CDR3 consists of 12 residues. The CDR3 DNA reads as TGCGCCAGTCAAAACATGAACACTGAAGCTTTCTCT. It is translated as CASQNMNTEAFS.

This clonotype was observed a handful of times. V usage is TRBV7-2 and J usage is TRBJ2-7; 10 bases fit TRBD1. V trimming: 8 bases; J trimming: 3 bases; junction bases outside the gene matches: 7. Germline V gene data show CDR1 as SGHTA and CDR2 as FQGNSA. This CDR3 contains 14 residues. CDR3 sequence (DNA): TGTGCCAGCCGCGACCGGGACAGGGGCTACGAGCAGTACTTC. This translates into CASRDRDRGYEQYF.

The V and J genes are TRBV7-8 and TRBJ2-3; TRBD1 might be the D (6 bases). Germline V gene data show CDR1 as SGHVS and CDR2 as FQNEAQ. The CDR3 is made up of 16 amino acids. Trimming cost V 5 bases and J 4 bases, with 19 bases left between them. Here the CDR3 reads CASSRGSAGAADTQYF. In DNA form, the CDR3 reads TGTGCCAGCAGCAGGGGATCGGCAGGGGCCGCAGATACGCAGTATTTT.

This rearrangement joins TRBV5-4 to TRBJ1-4; 12 bases are a match to TRBD1. The V gene's germline CDR1 is SGHNT and CDR2 YYREEE (reference sequence). This CDR3 region has 16 residues. J gave up 6 bases and V 4 bases, and 7 bases lay outside the gene matches. The CDR3 reads CASSRDRGQLDEKLFF. The CDR3 DNA is TGTGCCAGCAGCCGGGACAGGGGGCAACTTGATGAAAAACTGTTTTTT.

In this sample, this clonotype turned up many times. This rearrangement joins TRBV6-1 to TRBJ2-7, with no clear D. Germline V gene data show CDR1 as MNHNS and CDR2 as SASEGT. CDR3 length equals 11 residues. Trimming pared 4 bases from V and 5 bases from J, leaving 6 bases between. CDR3 sequence: CASSGVNEQYF. Written as DNA, the CDR3 is TGTGCCAGCAGTGGGGTTAACGAGCAGTACTTC.

This chain uses TRBV6-2 or TRBV6-3 with TRBJ1-2; TRBD1 might be the D (6 bases). The CDR3 sequence is 14 residues long. Germline CDR1 MNHEY, CDR2 SVGEGT. V was pared by 6 bases and J by 6 bases, with 17 bases between. The CDR3 DNA sequence: TGTGCCAGCAGCCCTAACAGGGTCGGGAATGGCTACACCTTC. This encodes CASSPNRVGNGYTF.

A few counts support this clonotype. The chain carries TRBV5-1 and TRBJ2-1; the D is unclear. CDR1 and CDR2 from the germline V gene are SGHRS and YFSETQ. Trimming pared 5 bases from V and 6 bases from J, leaving 18 bases between. The CDR3 is 15 amino acids. CDR3 sequence (DNA): TGCGCCAGCAGTCCTATAGCCATACCAGGCAATGAGCAGTTCTTC. Encoded protein: CASSPIAIPGNEQFF.

The chain recombines TRBV6-6 with TRBJ2-6; D is perhaps TRBD1 (5 bases). CDR1 and CDR2 from the germline V gene are MNHNY and SVGAGI (reference sequence). Trimming took off 2 bases at V and 3 bases at J, with 8 bases between the two ends. This CDR3 has 15 amino acids. The CDR3 here is CASSYGAVGANVLTF. The CDR3 DNA reads TGTGCCAGCAGTTACGGGGCGGTTGGGGCCAACGTCCTGACTTTC.

This clonotype was observed at least ten times. V is TRBV30 and J is TRBJ2-7; 7 bases fit TRBD2. CDR1 is GTSNPN and CDR2 is SVGIG in the germline V gene (reference sequence). V was clipped by 5 bases and J by 8 bases; unmatched bases: 9. CDR3 length: 12 residues. The CDR3 DNA sequence: TGTGCCTGGGAAATAGGCGGGAGTCAGCAGTACTTC. Residues: CAWEIGGSQQYF.

This clonotype has ten or more counts. J is TRBJ2-7 and V is TRBV7-2, with a tentative D call TRBD2 (7 bases). CDR3 length equals 15 residues. Trimming shortened V by 3 bases and J by 2 bases, and 14 bases separated the two germline ends. Germline V lookup: CDR1 SGHTA, CDR2 FQGNSA. CDR3 in amino acids: CASSLGGGHPYEQYF. The CDR3 nucleotides read TGTGCCAGCAGCTTGGGGGGGGGACACCCCTACGAGCAGTACTTC. The whole variable domain, filled in from reference TRBV7-2 and TRBJ2-7, reads GAGVSQSPSNKVTEKGKDVELRCDPISGHTALYWYRQSLGQGLEFLIYFQGNSAPDKSGLPSDRFSAERTGGSVSTLTIQRTQQEDSAVYLCASSLGGGHPYEQYFGPGTRLTVT.

In its sample, this clonotype was seen a few times. The genes are TRBV7-9 and TRBJ1-6, with D maybe TRBD1 (6 bases). Per the germline V gene, CDR1 is SEHNR and CDR2 is FQNEAQ (reference sequence). There are 15 residues in the CDR3. The V end lost 3 bases, the J end lost 8 bases, and 14 bases lay between the germline ends. CDR3 coding DNA: TGTGCCAGCAGCTTTCCGCGGGGGGCTGATTCACCCCTCCACTTT. This gives the protein CASSFPRGADSPLHF.

This clonotype was seen more than once but under ten times. The chain has TRBV13 and TRBJ2-2; D uncertain. The V gene's germline CDR1 is PRHDT and CDR2 FYEKMQ (reference sequence). Trimming shortened V by 1 base and J by 1 base, and 1 base separated the two germline ends. The CDR3 has 13 residues. CDR3 sequence (DNA): TGTGCCAGCAGCTTAGAGAACACCGGGGAGCTGTTTTTT. This encodes CASSLENTGELFF.

This clonotype has just a few counts. The rearrangement links TRBV30 to TRBJ2-2; 11 bases fit TRBD2. CDR1 is GTSNPN, CDR2 SVGIG, per germline (reference sequence). The trim removed 4 bases at V and 7 bases at J, leaving 5 bases unmatched. This CDR3 comprises 14 residues. The CDR3 spells CAWKTSGGYGELFF. The CDR3 coding sequence is TGTGCCTGGAAAACTAGCGGGGGATACGGGGAGCTGTTTTTT.

At least ten counts were recorded for this clonotype. The chain has TRBV5-1 and TRBJ1-1, with D perhaps matching TRBD1 (5 bases). CDR3 length: 15 amino acids. V shed 3 bases and J shed 1 base, with 13 bases lying between them. Germline V gives CDR1 SGHRS, CDR2 YFSETQ. The CDR3 region has the DNA TGCGCCAGCAGCTGGGGCGGCACAGCGAACACTGAAGCTTTCTTT. Protein: CASSWGGTANTEAFF.

At least ten counts were recorded for this clonotype. The gene calls are TRBV3-1 and TRBJ1-2; 9 bases fit TRBD1. With 4 bases clipped from V and 5 bases from J, the junction kept 5 bases outside the gene matches. There are 14 residues in the CDR3. Germline CDR1 and CDR2: LGHDT and YNNKEL (reference sequence). This CDR3 is CASSRDRDEYGYTF. For the CDR3, the DNA is TGTGCCAGCAGCCGGGACAGGGATGAATATGGCTACACCTTC.

The chain has TRBV6-5 and TRBJ1-3, with 8 bases that match TRBD1. The germline V gene has CDR1 MNHEY and CDR2 SVGAGI. The CDR3 consists of 16 residues. J gave up 1 base and V 2 bases, and 4 bases lay outside the gene matches. The CDR3 here is CASSYTRQGSGNTIYF. The CDR3 nucleotides read TGTGCCAGCAGTTACACCAGACAGGGGTCTGGAAACACCATATATTTT.

With respect to this clonotype: Being one base from a much bigger clone, this may be a read error. The rearrangement uses TRBV6-2 or TRBV6-3 and TRBJ2-7; a weak D match, TRBD2 (5 bases). The V end was cut by 0 bases, the J end by 3 bases, with 12 bases between. The CDR3 runs 15 residues. Germline V lookup: CDR1 MNHEY, CDR2 SVGEGT. The CDR3 DNA is TGTGCCAGCAGTTACTCGAGGGTCAAGGACTACGAGCAGTACTTC. This codes for CASSYSRVKDYEQYF.

This clonotype was seen a few times. This rearrangement joins TRBV10-1 to TRBJ2-7; D ambiguous. The CDR3 is 14 amino acids. The V and J ends lost 2 bases and 0 bases respectively, with 8 bases between them. The germline V gene encodes CDR1 WNHNN and CDR2 SYGVQD (reference sequence). The chain's CDR3 is CASSEAGTSYEQYF. CDR3 coding DNA: TGCGCCAGCAGTGAGGCCGGTACCTCCTACGAGCAGTACTTC.

The chain carries TRBV14 and TRBJ2-7; TRBD1 or TRBD2 may be the D gene (5 bases each). Looked up from germline, CDR1 is SGHDN and CDR2 is FVKESK. The CDR3 is 15 residues long. Trimming left V 2 bases short and J 1 base short, with 12 bases between. The CDR3 is CASSQTRDGSYEQYF. The CDR3 DNA sequence: TGTGCCAGCAGCCAAACCCGGGACGGTTCCTACGAGCAGTACTTC.

This clonotype was found many times. The genes are TRBV6-1 and TRBJ1-1; TRBD1 is a possible D gene (6 bases). Trimming stripped 7 bases from V and 1 base from J, with 13 bases between. This CDR3 comprises 14 residues. CDR1 and CDR2 from the germline V gene are MNHNS and SASEGT. The CDR3 DNA sequence: TGTGCCAGCAAAATACAGGGAACGAACACTGAAGCTTTCTTT. Translated, it gives CASKIQGTNTEAFF.

This clonotype was detected a few times. The genes are TRBV14 and TRBJ2-1; D unclear. Looked up from germline, CDR1 is SGHDN and CDR2 is FVKESK. The CDR3 covers 13 residues. V lost 3 bases to trimming and J lost 9 bases, with 12 bases between them. The CDR3 loop is CASSQVGQFEQFF. CDR3 DNA: TGTGCCAGCAGCCAGGTTGGGCAATTTGAGCAGTTCTTC. Together with reference TRBV14 and TRBJ2-1, the CDR3 gives the full variable domain: EAGVTQFPSHSVIEKGQTVTLRCDPISGHDNLYWYRRVMGKEIKFLLHFVKESKQDESGMPNNRFLAERTGGTYSTLKVQPAELEDSGVYFCASSQVGQFEQFFGPGTRLTVL.

CDR3: CASSRKSGQGGKTQYF. CDR3 nucleotide sequence: TGTGCCAGCAGCCGAAAAAGCGGACAGGGTGGGAAGACCCAGTACTTC. The chain uses TRBV11-3 and TRBJ2-5; TRBD1 matches 8 bases. Trimming at V came to 5 bases and at J to 6 bases, leaving 14 bases not matched to a gene. The length of the CDR3 is 16 residues. Germline CDR1 reads SGHNT; CDR2 reads YENEEA.